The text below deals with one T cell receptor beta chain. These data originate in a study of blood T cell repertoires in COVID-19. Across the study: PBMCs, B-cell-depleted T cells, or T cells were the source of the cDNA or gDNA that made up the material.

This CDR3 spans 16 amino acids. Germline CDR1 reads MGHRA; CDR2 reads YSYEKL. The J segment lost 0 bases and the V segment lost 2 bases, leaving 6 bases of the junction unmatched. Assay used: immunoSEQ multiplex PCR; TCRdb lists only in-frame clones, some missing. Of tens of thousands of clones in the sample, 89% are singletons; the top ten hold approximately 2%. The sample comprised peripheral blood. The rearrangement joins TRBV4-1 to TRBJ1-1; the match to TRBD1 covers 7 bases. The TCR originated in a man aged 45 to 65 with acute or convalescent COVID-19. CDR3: CASSQSLQGVNTEAFF. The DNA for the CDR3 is TGCGCCAGCAGCCAATCCCTTCAGGGGGTGAACACTGAAGCTTTCTTT.